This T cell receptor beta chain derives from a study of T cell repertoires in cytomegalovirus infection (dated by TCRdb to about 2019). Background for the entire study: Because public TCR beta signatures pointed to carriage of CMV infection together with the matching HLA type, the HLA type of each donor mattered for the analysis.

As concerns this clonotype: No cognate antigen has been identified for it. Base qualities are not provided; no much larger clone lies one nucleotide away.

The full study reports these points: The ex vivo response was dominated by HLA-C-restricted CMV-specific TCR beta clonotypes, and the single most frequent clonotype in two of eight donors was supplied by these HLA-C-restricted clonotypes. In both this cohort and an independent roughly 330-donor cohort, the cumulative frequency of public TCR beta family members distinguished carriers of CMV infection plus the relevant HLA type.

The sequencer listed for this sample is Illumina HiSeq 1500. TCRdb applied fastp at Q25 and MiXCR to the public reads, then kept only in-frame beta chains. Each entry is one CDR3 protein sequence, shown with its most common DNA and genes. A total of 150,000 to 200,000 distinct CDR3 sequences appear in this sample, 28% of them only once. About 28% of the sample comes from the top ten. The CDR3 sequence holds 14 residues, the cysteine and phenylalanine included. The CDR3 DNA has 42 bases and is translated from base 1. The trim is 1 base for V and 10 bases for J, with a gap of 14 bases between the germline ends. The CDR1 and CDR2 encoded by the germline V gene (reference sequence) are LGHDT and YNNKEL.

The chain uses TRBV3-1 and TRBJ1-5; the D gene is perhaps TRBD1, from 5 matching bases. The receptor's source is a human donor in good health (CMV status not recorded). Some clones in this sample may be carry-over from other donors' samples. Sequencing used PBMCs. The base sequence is TGTGCCAGCAGCCAAGGGCAGGGCCCCGTCCCCCAGCATTTT. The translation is CASSQGQGPVPQHF. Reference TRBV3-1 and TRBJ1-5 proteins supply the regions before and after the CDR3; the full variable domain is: DTAVSQTPKYLVTQMGNDKSIKCEQNLGHDTMYWYKQDSKKFLKIMFSYNNKELIINETVPNRFSPKSPDKAHLNLHINSLELGDSAVYFCASSQGQGPVPQHFGDGTRLSIL.